This T cell receptor beta chain originates from a study of OX40 agonist ivuxolimab in advanced cancers. In the study overall: A partial response was reached by three patients: one with hepatocellular carcinoma and two with cutaneous melanoma. Whole-study results and caveats: At 0.1 to 3.0 mg/kg, CD4+ and CD8+ blood T cells expanded clonally by week 6. Undetermined was the antigen specificity of the expanded peripheral T cells.

This CDR3 spans 15 amino acids. Germline CDR1 SNHLY, CDR2 FYNNEI. V dropped 8 bases and J dropped 2; count of bases not matched to a gene: 9. TCRdb's table, derived via immunoSEQ multiplex PCR, lists solely in-frame clones and lacks some. The sample contains about 56,000 clones, around 83% of which appear only once. A word on this clone: The antigen is undetermined.

This sequence joins TRBV2 and TRBJ2-3; 8 nucleotides line up with TRBD1. The material was CD4+ or CD8+ T cells sorted from blood, obtained in a trial of the OX40 agonist ivuxolimab. The receptor comes from an adult with an advanced solid tumor such as melanoma, head and neck, liver or kidney cancer. CDR3 protein: CASGFVGQVTDTQYF. Written as DNA, the CDR3 is TGTGCCAGCGGTTTTGTGGGACAGGTCACAGATACGCAGTATTTT.